The clone carrying this T cell receptor (beta chain) was detected only once. Other DNA sequences in this specimen translate into the identical CDR3. RNA extraction was followed by reverse transcription into cDNA, which acted as the sequencing template. Data came from immunoSEQ multiplex PCR; TCRdb stores just in-frame clones and leaves some out. Found here are approximately 89,000 clones, nearly 45% of them singletons; the top ten hold roughly 0.79%. This specimen belongs to a study of CD8+ T cells in alopecia areata. In the study overall: Treated patients were given oral tofacitinib, which was dosed at 5 to 10 mg twice daily.

This CDR3 contains 10 residues. CDR1 is SQVTM and CDR2 is ANQGSEA in the germline V gene. V was shortened by 7 bases and J by 1 base, with 2 bases between the two germline ends. This receptor was identified in a human donor with alopecia areata. Specimen: CD4+ T cells sorted from blood. The chain carries TRBV29-1 and TRBJ2-1; D ambiguous. CDR3 loop: CSGSYNEQFF. CDR3 coding DNA: TGCAGCGGATCCTACAATGAGCAGTTCTTC.